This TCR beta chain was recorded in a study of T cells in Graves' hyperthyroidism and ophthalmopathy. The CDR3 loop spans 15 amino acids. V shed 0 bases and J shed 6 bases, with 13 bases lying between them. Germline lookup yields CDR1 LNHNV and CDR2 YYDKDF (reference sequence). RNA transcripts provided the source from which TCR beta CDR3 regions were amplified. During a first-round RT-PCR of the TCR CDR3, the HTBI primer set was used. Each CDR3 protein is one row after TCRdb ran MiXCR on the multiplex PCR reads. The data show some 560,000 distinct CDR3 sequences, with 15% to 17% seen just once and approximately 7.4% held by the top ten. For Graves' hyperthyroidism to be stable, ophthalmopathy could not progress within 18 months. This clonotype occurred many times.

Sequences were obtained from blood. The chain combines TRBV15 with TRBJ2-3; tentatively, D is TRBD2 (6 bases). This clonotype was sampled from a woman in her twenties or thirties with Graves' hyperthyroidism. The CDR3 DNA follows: TGTGCCACCAGCAGAGAGGCGGGGCGGCCCGATACGCAGTATTTT. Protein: CATSREAGRPDTQYF. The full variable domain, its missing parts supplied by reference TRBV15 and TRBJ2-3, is DAMVIQNPRYQVTQFGKPVTLSCSQTLNHNVMYWYQQKSSQAPKLLFHYYDKDFNNEADTPDNFQSRRPNTSFCFLDIRSPGLGDTAMYLCATSREAGRPDTQYFGPGTRLTVL.